These T cell receptor beta chains were read from a single sample in a study of blood T cells in healthy people across ages. Via MiXCR, TCRdb re-called the 5' RACE reads, giving one row per CDR3 protein. The sample yields 700,000 to 850,000 distinct CDR3 sequences, about 34% seen once. Sequences were obtained from blood. These receptors were taken from a man younger than 30 in good health. Each CDR3 is given with its conserved first and last residue. A D gene is named only where the DNA matches it firmly. Where a row states a size, it is once, few, many or the class of an expanded clone; other rows omit it.

TRBV3-1,TRBJ1-1,TRBD1,-,TGTGCCAGCAGCCAAGAGAGGACAGGGAAAGCTTTCTTT,CASSQERTGKAFF
TRBV6-2/TRBV6-3,TRBJ1-1,TRBD1,-,TGTGCCAGCAGCAACCCCGGGACAGGGGGCACTGAAGCTTTCTTT,CASSNPGTGGTEAFF
TRBV12-3/TRBV12-4,TRBJ2-5,-,-,TGTGCCAGCAGTACCCCCGGCAGGGACCAATCCGGGCAGTACTTC,CASSTPGRDQSGQYF
TRBV12-3/TRBV12-4,TRBJ2-1,-,many,TGTGCCAGCACCCCCCCGGGGGCGGATGAGCAGTTCTTC,CASTPPGADEQFF
TRBV20-1,TRBJ1-1,-,-,TGCAGCTCCCAGGGTAACACTGAAGCTTTCTTT,CSSQGNTEAFF
TRBV6-1,TRBJ1-5,-,-,TGTGCCAGCCAAGTTTCCAATCAGCCCCAGCATTTT,CASQVSNQPQHF
TRBV5-6,TRBJ2-7,-,few,TGTGCCAGCAGCAGCTTGTCGGCTGGTGGTAGCGCAGCTCGCTACGAGCAGTACTTC,CASSSLSAGGSAARYEQYF
TRBV4-3,TRBJ2-2,TRBD1,-,TGCGCCAGCAGCCCCGGGACAGGGAATGGGGAGCTGTTTTTT,CASSPGTGNGELFF
TRBV6-1,TRBJ2-2,-,-,TGTGCCAGCAGTGCCCCTGTGGGCACCGGGGAGCTGTTTTTT,CASSAPVGTGELFF
TRBV4-3,TRBJ2-5,TRBD1,many,TGCGCCAGCAGCCCTAACCCGGGACAGGGGCAAGAGACCCAGTACTTC,CASSPNPGQGQETQYF
TRBV7-9,TRBJ2-5,TRBD2,few,TGTGCCAGCAGCTCCCTACTGAGCGGGGCTCAAGAGACCCAGTACTTC,CASSSLLSGAQETQYF
TRBV6-2/TRBV6-3,TRBJ1-2,-,once,TGTACCAGCACACAAGGCAGGGCTGGTGGCTACACCTTC,CTSTQGRAGGYTF
TRBV7-9,TRBJ1-2,-,-,TGTGCCAGCAGCTTAAGGACAGTCTACACCTTC,CASSLRTVYTF
TRBV7-8,TRBJ2-3,TRBD2,-,TGTGCCAGCAGCTTACGAGCGGGGGCAGATACGCAGTATTTT,CASSLRAGADTQYF
TRBV4-2,TRBJ2-7,-,-,TGTGCCAGCAGCCAAGACGGACCTGCCTACGAGCAGTACTTC,CASSQDGPAYEQYF
TRBV20-1,TRBJ2-5,-,-,TGCAGTGCTGGGAAGTCAAATGAGCAGTACTTC,CSAGKSNEQYF
TRBV7-8,TRBJ1-1,TRBD1,few,TGTGCCAGCAGCTGGGACAGGGGGCGCGTGTTAAGAGCTTTCTTT,CASSWDRGRVLRAFF